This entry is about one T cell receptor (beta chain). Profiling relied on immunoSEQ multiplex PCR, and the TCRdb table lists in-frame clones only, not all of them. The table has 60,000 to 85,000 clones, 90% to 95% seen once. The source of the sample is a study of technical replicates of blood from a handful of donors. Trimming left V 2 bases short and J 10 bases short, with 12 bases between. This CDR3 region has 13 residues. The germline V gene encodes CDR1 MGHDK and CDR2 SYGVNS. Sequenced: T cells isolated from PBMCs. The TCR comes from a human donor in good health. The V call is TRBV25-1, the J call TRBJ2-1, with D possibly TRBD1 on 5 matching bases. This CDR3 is CASSEPQAREQFF. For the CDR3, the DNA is TGTGCCAGCAGTGAACCACAGGCGCGCGAGCAGTTCTTC.